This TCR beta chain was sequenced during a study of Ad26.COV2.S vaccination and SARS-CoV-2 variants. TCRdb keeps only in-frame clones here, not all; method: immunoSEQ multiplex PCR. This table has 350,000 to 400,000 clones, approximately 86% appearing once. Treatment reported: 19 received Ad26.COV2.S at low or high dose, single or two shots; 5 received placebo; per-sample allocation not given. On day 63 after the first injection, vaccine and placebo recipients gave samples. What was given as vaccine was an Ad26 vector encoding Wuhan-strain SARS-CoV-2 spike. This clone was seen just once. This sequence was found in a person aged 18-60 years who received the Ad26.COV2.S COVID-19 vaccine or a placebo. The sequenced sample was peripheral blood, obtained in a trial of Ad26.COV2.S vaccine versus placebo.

The CDR3 sequence is CASSKAGQGGSPLHF. The CDR3 DNA is TGTGCCAGCAGCAAAGCCGGCCAGGGAGGATCACCCCTCCACTTT. V usage is TRBV21-1 and J usage is TRBJ1-6. TRBV21-1 is termed a pseudogene. CDR3 length equals 15 residues.